This TCR beta chain is from a study of T cell responses to AZD1222 COVID-19 vaccine. Study background: Timing groups of about 4 and about 12 weeks for second doses were pooled. Broader study findings: Increased Spike-specific TCR breadth and depth were observed after two AZD1222 doses.

V lost 1 base and J lost 2; bases outside the gene matches: 0. The CDR3 extends over 13 amino acids. The germline V gene encodes CDR1 GTSNPN and CDR2 SVGIG (reference sequence). In the case of this clone: Its target is unknown.

Some clones are missing from TCRdb's copy, which holds only in-frame ones; the method was immunoSEQ multiplex PCR. This table has about 190,000 clones, 94% appearing once. The TCR comes from an adult in good health. The source material was peripheral blood, sampled on day 0 of AZD1222 vaccination. This chain connects TRBV30 to TRBJ1-2; 8 positions match TRBD1. The CDR3 DNA follows: TGTGCCTGGAGTGGGACAGGGAACTATGGCTACACCTTC. Its translation: CAWSGTGNYGYTF.